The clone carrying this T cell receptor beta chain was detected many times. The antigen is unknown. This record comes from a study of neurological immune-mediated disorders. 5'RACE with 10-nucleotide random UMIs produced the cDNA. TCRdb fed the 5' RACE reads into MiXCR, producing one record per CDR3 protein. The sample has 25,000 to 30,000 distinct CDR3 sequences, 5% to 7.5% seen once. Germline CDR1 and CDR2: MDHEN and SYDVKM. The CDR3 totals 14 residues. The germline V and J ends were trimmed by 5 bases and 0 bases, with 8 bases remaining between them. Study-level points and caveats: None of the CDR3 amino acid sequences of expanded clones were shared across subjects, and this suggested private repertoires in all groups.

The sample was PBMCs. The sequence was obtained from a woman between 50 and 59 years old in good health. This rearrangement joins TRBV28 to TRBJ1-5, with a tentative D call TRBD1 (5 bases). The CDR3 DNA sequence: TGTGCCAGCAGTACGCAGGGTAGCAATCAGCCCCAGCATTTT. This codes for CASSTQGSNQPQHF.